This T cell receptor (beta chain) originates from a study of OX40 agonist ivuxolimab in advanced cancers. The germline gives CDR1 MNHEY, CDR2 SMNVEV (reference sequence). This CDR3 has 14 residues. V lost 6 bases, J lost 6 bases, and 8 bases stayed unmatched. The assay was immunoSEQ multiplex PCR, and TCRdb's table has in-frame clones only and misses some. Of 40,000 to 60,000 clones in the sample, under 90% were seen once. The receptor was derived from an adult with an advanced solid tumor such as melanoma, head and neck, liver or kidney cancer. The rearrangement uses TRBV27 and TRBJ1-2, with TRBD1 matching 9 bases. The sample consisted of CD4+ or CD8+ T cells sorted from blood, taken in a trial of the OX40 agonist ivuxolimab. CDR3 DNA: TGTGCCAGCAGGATCCTAACAGGGGGCGATGGCTACACCTTC. Translating gives CASRILTGGDGYTF.